A single TCR beta chain is shown here with its context. Its target is unknown. V shed 6 bases, J shed 5 bases, and the junction held 21 bases outside the gene matches. This CDR3 has 18 residues. CDR1 and CDR2 (germline): SEHNR, FQNEAQ (reference sequence). TCRdb's copy holds only in-frame clones and misses some; the assay was immunoSEQ multiplex PCR. The repertoire holds roughly 70,000 clones, with around 90% as singletons. This sample was included in a study of OX40 agonist ivuxolimab in advanced cancers. Study at large: As their treatment, patients were administered ivuxolimab, an agonistic anti-OX40 (CD134) antibody. Study findings and constraints: At 0.1 to 3.0 mg/kg and by week 6, clonal expansion occurred in CD4+ and CD8+ blood T cells. Specificity for antigen went undetermined in the expanded peripheral T cells.

Sequences were derived from CD4+ or CD8+ T cells sorted from blood, sampled in a trial of the OX40 agonist ivuxolimab. The TCR originated in an adult with an advanced solid tumor such as melanoma, head and neck, liver or kidney cancer. The chain couples TRBV7-9 to TRBJ2-5; 7 positions agree with TRBD2. The CDR3, as DNA: TGTGCCAGCAGTCCTGTCGGGCGGGGGTACTCTCGGGCGGAGACCCAGTACTTC. Translating gives CASSPVGRGYSRAETQYF.